Only a few counts were recorded for the clone carrying this TCR beta chain. This sample was taken from a study of blood T cells in healthy people across ages. Alongside a J-beta primer mix, a sample-barcoded 5' primer served in a second PCR lasting 7 to 11 cycles. CDR3-containing paired-end reads numbered at least 2.5 million in each sample. One entry per CDR3 protein results from TCRdb running MiXCR on the 5' RACE reads. This repertoire shows more than 650,000 distinct CDR3 sequences, 22% found once; its top ten account for about 22%. The germline CDR1 and CDR2 sequences are SGHKS and YYEKEE (reference sequence). V was cut by 4 bases and J by 0 bases, with 12 bases left in between. The CDR3 extends over 15 amino acids.

This clonotype was obtained from a man between 65 and 85 years old in good health. The chain has TRBV5-5 and TRBJ2-3; D gene unclear. The sample comprised blood. CDR3 sequence reads: CASSPRTPSTDTQYF. The CDR3 nucleotides read TGTGCCAGCAGCCCTAGAACCCCTAGCACAGATACGCAGTATTTT.